A few counts support the clone carrying this T cell receptor beta chain. The target antigen is unknown. The junction had 6 bases not matched to a gene; V was cut back by 1 base and J by 2 bases. Per the germline V gene, CDR1 is SGHVS and CDR2 is FQNEAQ. CDR3 length: 16 amino acids. These data come from a study of T cells after yellow fever vaccination. Whole-study results and caveats: Subsequent to the booster, the majority of primary-vaccination clones reappeared (96% CD4, about 90% CD8).

TCRdb independently ran MiXCR on the 5' RACE reads; one entry per CDR3 protein. The sample has approximately 300,000 distinct CDR3 sequences; 10% to 15% are singletons. The chain recombines TRBV7-8 with TRBJ2-3; 7 nucleotides line up with TRBD2. The source material was CD4+ T cells sorted from PBMCs, sampled 45 days after the yellow fever booster vaccination. This receptor was identified in a man aged 25 to 40 who received the YFV17D yellow fever vaccine. CDR3 sequence (DNA): TGTGCCAGCAGCTTAGTGGTAGCGGGCTACACAGATACGCAGTATTTT. Protein: CASSLVVAGYTDTQYF.